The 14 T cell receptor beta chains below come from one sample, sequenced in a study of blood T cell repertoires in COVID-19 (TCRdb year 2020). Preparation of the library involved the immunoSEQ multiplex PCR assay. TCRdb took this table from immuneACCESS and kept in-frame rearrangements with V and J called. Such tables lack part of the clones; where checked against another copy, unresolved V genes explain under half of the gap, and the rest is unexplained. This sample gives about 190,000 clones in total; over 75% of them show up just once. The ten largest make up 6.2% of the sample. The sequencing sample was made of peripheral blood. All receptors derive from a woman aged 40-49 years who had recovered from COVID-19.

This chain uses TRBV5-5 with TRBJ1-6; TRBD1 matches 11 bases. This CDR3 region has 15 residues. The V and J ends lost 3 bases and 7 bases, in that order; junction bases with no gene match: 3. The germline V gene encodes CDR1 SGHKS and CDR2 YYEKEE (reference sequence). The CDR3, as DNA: TGTGCCAGCAGCTCGTGGGACAGGGGGAATTCACCCCTCCACTTT. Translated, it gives CASSSWDRGNSPLHF.

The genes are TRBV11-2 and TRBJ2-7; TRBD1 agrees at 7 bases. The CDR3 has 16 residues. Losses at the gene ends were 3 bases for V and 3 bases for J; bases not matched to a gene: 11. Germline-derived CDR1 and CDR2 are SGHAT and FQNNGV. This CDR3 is CASSFGTALYNYEQYF. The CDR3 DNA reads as TGTGCCAGCAGCTTTGGGACAGCCCTTTATAACTACGAGCAGTACTTC.

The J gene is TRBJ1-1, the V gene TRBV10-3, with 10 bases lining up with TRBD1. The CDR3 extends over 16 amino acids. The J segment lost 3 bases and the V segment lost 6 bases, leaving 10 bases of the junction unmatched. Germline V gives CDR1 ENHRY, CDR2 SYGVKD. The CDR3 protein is CAIRTGQGVGDTEAFF. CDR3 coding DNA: TGTGCCATCAGAACCGGACAGGGGGTGGGGGACACTGAAGCTTTCTTT.

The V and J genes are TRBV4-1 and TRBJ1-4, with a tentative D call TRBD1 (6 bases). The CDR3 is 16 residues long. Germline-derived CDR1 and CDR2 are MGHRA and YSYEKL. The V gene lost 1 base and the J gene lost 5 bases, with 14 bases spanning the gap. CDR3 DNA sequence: TGCGCCAGCAGCCAAGCCCGGACAGAGCCAAATGAAAAACTGTTTTTT. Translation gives CASSQARTEPNEKLFF.

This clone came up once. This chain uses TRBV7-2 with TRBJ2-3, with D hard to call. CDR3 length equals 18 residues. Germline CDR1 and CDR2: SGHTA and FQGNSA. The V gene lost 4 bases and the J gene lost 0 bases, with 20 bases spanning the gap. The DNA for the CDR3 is TGTGCCAGCAGCTGGAACATCGCTCTAGTAACTAGCACAGATACGCAGTATTTT. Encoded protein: CASSWNIALVTSTDTQYF.

CDR3 nucleotides: TGTGCCACCAGTGATTTCCAGGGTAGGCAGTACTTC. It yields the protein CATSDFQGRQYF. V and J are TRBV24-1 and TRBJ2-4; D is perhaps TRBD1 (5 bases). The CDR3 totals 12 residues. Germline-derived CDR1 and CDR2 are KGHDR and SFDVKD. Trimming cost V 1 base and J 13 bases, with 10 bases left between them.

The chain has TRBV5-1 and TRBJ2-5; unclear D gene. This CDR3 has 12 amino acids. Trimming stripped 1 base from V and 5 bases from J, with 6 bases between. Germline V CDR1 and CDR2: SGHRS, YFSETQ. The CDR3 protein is CASSLPSETQYF. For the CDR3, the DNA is TGCGCCAGCAGCTTGCCTTCGGAGACCCAGTACTTC.

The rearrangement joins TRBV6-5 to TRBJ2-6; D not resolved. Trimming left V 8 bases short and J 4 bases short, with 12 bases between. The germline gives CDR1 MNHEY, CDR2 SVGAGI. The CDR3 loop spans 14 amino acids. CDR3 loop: CASSYSPGANVLTF. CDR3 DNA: TGTGCCAGCTCCTACAGTCCCGGGGCCAACGTCCTGACTTTC.

CDR3 DNA sequence: TGTGCCAGCAGTCTCTTATCTCCGGTGGGCAGGGGTTTCCACGAGCAGTACTTC. Translation: CASSLLSPVGRGFHEQYF. The J gene is TRBJ2-7, the V gene TRBV7-6; TRBD1 might be the D (6 bases). Deletions cut 6 bases from V and 5 bases from J, with 29 bases between. The CDR3 runs to 18 residues. Germline V CDR1 and CDR2: SGHVS, FNYEAQ.

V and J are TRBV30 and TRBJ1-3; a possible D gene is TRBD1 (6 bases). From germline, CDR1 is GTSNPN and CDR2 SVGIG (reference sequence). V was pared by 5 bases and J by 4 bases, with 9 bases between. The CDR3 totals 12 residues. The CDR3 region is CAWGGVGNTIYF. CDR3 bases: TGTGCCTGGGGGGGCGTCGGAAACACCATATATTTT.

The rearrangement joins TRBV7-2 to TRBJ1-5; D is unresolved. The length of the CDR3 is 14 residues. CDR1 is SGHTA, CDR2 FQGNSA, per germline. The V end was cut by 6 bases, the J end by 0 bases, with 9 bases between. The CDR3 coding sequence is TGTGCCAGCAGTAACCCCTATAGCAATCAGCCCCAGCATTTT. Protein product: CASSNPYSNQPQHF.

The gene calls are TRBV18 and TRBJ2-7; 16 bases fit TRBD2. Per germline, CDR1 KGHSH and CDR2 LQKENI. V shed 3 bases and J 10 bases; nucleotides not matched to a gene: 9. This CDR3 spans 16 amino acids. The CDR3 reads CASSPREGLAGGSQYF. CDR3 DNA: TGTGCCAGCTCACCTCGAGAGGGACTAGCGGGAGGGTCTCAGTACTTC.

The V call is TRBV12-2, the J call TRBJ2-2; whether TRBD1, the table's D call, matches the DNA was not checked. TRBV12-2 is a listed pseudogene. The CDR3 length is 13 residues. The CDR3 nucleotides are TGTGCAACACCTGGACAGGGGGACGGGGAGCTGTTTTTT. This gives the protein CATPGQGDGELFF.

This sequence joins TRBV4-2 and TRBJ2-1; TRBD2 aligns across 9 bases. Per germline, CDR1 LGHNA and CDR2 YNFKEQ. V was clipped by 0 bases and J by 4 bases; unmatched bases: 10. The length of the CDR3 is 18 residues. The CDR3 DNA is TGTGCCAGCAGCCAAGAGTCGGAGAGGCTAGCGGGGTACAATGAGCAGTTCTTC. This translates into CASSQESERLAGYNEQFF.